The present TCR beta chain was sequenced within a study of human T cells and chemical hapten exposure. Study-level background: Patches with 0.01% DPC went on the upper back, and the tests were read at 6 days.

TCRdb redid the calling of the RACE reads with MiXCR, one entry per CDR3 protein. The table includes 80,000 to 100,000 distinct CDR3 sequences, 25% to 35% detected once. This clonotype was observed a handful of times. The antigen is unknown. Study observations and caveats: The study found expanded TCRs formed significantly more large CDR3 similarity clusters than controls.

With V trimmed by 5 bases and J by 3 bases, 19 bases remained unmatched. The CDR3 sequence is 20 residues long. The germline CDR1 and CDR2 sequences are LNHNV and YYDKDF (reference sequence). The time point is: patch test 3, about 24 weeks after DPC sensitization. Stated treatment: therapeutic diphenylcyclopropenone sensitization with weekly scalp DPC. The input for sequencing was whole blood, taken in connection with sensitization to the hapten diphenylcyclopropenone (DPC). This TCR derives from a man between 40 and 49 years old with alopecia areata. Some clones in this sample may be carry-over from other donors' samples. The chain combines TRBV15 with TRBJ2-3, with 11 bases aligning to TRBD2. The CDR3 bases are TGTGCCACCAGCGGGAGTGCGGGAACTAGCGGGAGAGTTGTGACAGATACGCAGTATTTT. Residues: CATSGSAGTSGRVVTDTQYF.